This entry features one T cell receptor (beta chain) sequence. The CDR3 contains 14 residues. Trimming cost V 4 bases and J 3 bases, with 10 bases left between them. Germline loops: CDR1 SGHRS, CDR2 YFSETQ. Method: immunoSEQ multiplex PCR; TCRdb's copy keeps in-frame clones and lacks some. The sample has about 150,000 clones, over 85% seen once. These data are taken from a study of T cell responses to AZD1222 COVID-19 vaccine. The chain has TRBV5-1 and TRBJ1-4; a weak D match, TRBD1 (6 bases). The sample here was peripheral blood, taken on day 0 of AZD1222 vaccination. This TCR came from an adult in good health. CDR3 bases: TGCGCCAGCAGCACAACAGGGTCTAATGAAAAACTGTTTTTT. Amino acid sequence: CASSTTGSNEKLFF.